These 4 T cell receptor beta chains originate from one sample sequenced in a study of CD4 T cells in relation to SARS-CoV-2 and coronaviruses. Sequenced by immunoSEQ multiplex PCR; TCRdb stores in-frame clones only, minus some. The sample holds some 16,000 clones, about 82% seen once. The unexposed donors gave CD4+ T cells in 2011-2018, prior to COVID-19. After roughly ten days of culture, CD4+ T cells were isolated. Their specific antigens are unknown. Sequencing was done on a sample of CD4+ T cells from PBMCs, cultured in vitro. The source is a human donor in good health.

The chain links TRBV6-5 to TRBJ2-7, with D maybe TRBD2 (5 bases). V was cut by 1 base and J by 0 bases, with 10 bases left in between. CDR3 length: 15 residues. The germline V gene encodes CDR1 MNHEY and CDR2 SVGAGI. The CDR3 reads CASSYYYGSSYEQYF. The CDR3 coding sequence is TGTGCCAGCAGTTACTATTATGGGAGCTCCTACGAGCAGTACTTC.

The chain links TRBV9 to TRBJ1-1; 7 positions match TRBD1. The junction had 4 bases not matched to a gene; V was cut back by 4 bases and J by 1 base. This CDR3 is built from 14 residues. Per the germline V gene, CDR1 is SGDLS and CDR2 is YYNGEE. The CDR3 protein is CASSPTGANTEAFF. The CDR3 nucleotides are TGTGCCAGCAGCCCAACAGGGGCGAACACTGAAGCTTTCTTT.

The chain employs TRBV19 and TRBJ2-4; 9 bases are a match to TRBD1. Germline CDR1 is LNHDA and CDR2 is SQIVND (reference sequence). The CDR3 extends over 17 amino acids. J lost 1 base, V lost 1 base, and 5 bases had no gene match. The CDR3 loop reads CASSIAGTGSAKNIQYF. The DNA of the CDR3 is TGTGCCAGTAGTATAGCCGGGACAGGGTCGGCCAAAAACATTCAGTACTTC.

The chain carries TRBV28 and TRBJ1-6; maybe TRBD1 (5 bases). With 1 base removed from V and 10 bases from J, the gap between germline ends came to 17 bases. This CDR3 has 16 residues. CDR1 and CDR2 from the germline V gene are MDHEN and SYDVKM. This CDR3 reads CASSLSSGEFGSPLHF. DNA of the CDR3: TGTGCCAGCAGTTTATCTTCGGGGGAATTTGGGTCACCCCTCCACTTT.